This T cell receptor (beta chain) was sequenced during a study of spatial heterogeneity in lung cancer. Study-level background: A consistent excess of beta-chain over alpha-chain sequences was detected.

Time point: sample taken at primary tumor resection. Whole RNA came from tumor, nontumor lung or frozen PBMC and was sequenced without being sorted. Untreated early-stage non-small cell lung cancer patients, roughly 75 in total, were the donors. Trimming cost V 0 bases and J 7 bases, with 15 bases left between them. Per the germline V gene, CDR1 is MNHEY and CDR2 is SVGAGI. The CDR3 extends over 15 amino acids. General study points: At tumor resection, ubiquitous expanded TCRs were detected in blood more often than later.

This clonotype was counted many times. Antigen unknown. Individual TCR cDNA molecules each bore their own unique molecular identifier. Via MiXCR, TCRdb re-called the 5' RACE reads, giving one row per CDR3 protein. Counted here are 20,000 to 25,000 distinct CDR3 sequences, about 4.6% occurring once; the ten biggest clones make up about 7%. The material sequenced was PBMCs, taken at surgery. This clonotype originated in a male donor with early-stage non-small cell lung cancer. The V call is TRBV6-5, the J call TRBJ1-2; D perhaps matches TRBD1 (5 bases). The CDR3 reads CASSYSERDSRGYTF. As DNA, the CDR3 is TGTGCCAGCAGTTACTCGGAAAGGGACTCTCGTGGCTACACCTTC.